Sequencing of this TCR beta chain was carried out in a study of blood T cells in healthy people across ages (dated by TCRdb to between 2015 and 2017). As for the study more broadly: In model experiments, template switching captured about one uniquely barcoded TCR beta cDNA molecule for every two T cells. The study analyzed two additional independent replicas of 1 million unique cDNA reads from the same blood draw for two donors, one aged 18 to 29 and one aged 80 or older. Using deep sequencing normalized with unique cDNA molecular identifiers, the study measured how TCR beta repertoire diversity changes with age. Donors were grouped into four age groups: young (average roughly 17 years), middle-aged (39), aged (around 60) and long-lived (about 89).

CDR1 and CDR2, looked up from the germline V gene (reference sequence), are LNHNV and YYDKDF. There are 15 amino acids in the CDR3, from cysteine to phenylalanine inclusive. Of all the DNA, just the CDR3 is kept, 45 bases in frame from base 1. The junction carries 13 bases between V and J, which are trimmed by 0 bases and 5 bases respectively. Results the study describes overall, beyond this receptor: Donor CMV infection status was unknown, potentially confounding age-related changes in expanded clonotypes. Compared with the aged group, the long-lived group had more naive CD4+ T cells, fewer expanded clones and increased TCR diversity, a pattern suggesting age selection. Since profiling was done on bulk unsorted PBMCs, naive and antigen-experienced compartments could not be conclusively compared. Observed TCR beta diversity correlated strongly with the percentage of naive T cells measured by flow cytometry. As age increased, observed TCR beta diversity per million T cells dropped in a roughly linear way, and a significant reduction was already evident by age 40. Total diversity estimates from one million sequenced T cells were considered lower bounds and underestimates.

The library came from 5' RACE. The data were produced on an Illumina HiSeq 2500. A second PCR of about 6 to 12 cycles was performed with a sample-barcoded 5' primer and a J-beta primer mix. A unique molecular identifier was introduced onto each TCR beta cDNA molecule by a template-switch 5' adaptor carrying 12 random nucleotides. Each sample yielded at least 2.5 million CDR3-containing paired-end reads. First-strand cDNA was synthesized from all RNA with the Mint cDNA synthesis kit, primed by a TRBC-specific oligonucleotide. After uracil-DNA glycosylase treatment, a first 18-cycle PCR used universal primers M1SS and BC2_uni_R on all cDNA. From the authors' description of their analysis: For normalization, 1 million high-quality reads, each with a distinct molecular identifier, were randomly selected from each sample. Reads with shared molecular identifiers were discarded instead of being binned into consensus sequences. CDR3 identification, clonotype clustering and error correction used MiTCR with a Q25 quality threshold and the strictest error-elimination algorithm. A nonparametric unseen species model using Euler transformation provided a lower-bound estimate of total TCR beta diversity. The raw public reads went through TCRdb reprocessing: fastp at Q25, MiXCR clone calling, in-frame beta chains kept. Identical CDR3 proteins give one entry, which carries the most common genes and DNA. TCRdb, rather than the study authors, made the V and J calls. The sample data list roughly 1,100,000 distinct CDR3 sequences, and less than 25% of these were observed just once. The biggest ten clones account for approximately 0.79% of the sample.

Concerning this clonotype: This receptor's antigen is unknown. One base away there is no much larger clone; base qualities are not given.

Donors were 39 systemically healthy Caucasian individuals from Russia aged roughly 6 to 90 years. Each donor gave approximately 9.3 milliliters of peripheral blood, collected into EDTA-treated Vacutainer tubes. PBMCs were isolated by Ficoll-Paque density-gradient centrifugation, with at least 7 million obtained per sample. Total RNA, at least 6 micrograms per sample, was extracted from PBMCs with Trizol reagent. For every donor, an aliquot of PBMCs went through flow cytometry to measure the percentages of naive CD45RAhigh/CD27high T cells. The data were also submitted as part of a second study, on T cells of mothers and their children. In that second paper, the authors write: Nine systemically healthy Caucasian individuals served as donors, namely three mothers together with their six children. cDNA synthesis consumed the entire amount of extracted RNA, loaded at around 1.5 ug RNA in each 15 ul reaction. In the second PCR, the M1S primer introduced both the sample barcodes and 2-4 random nucleotides. Each mother yielded over 8.5 million TCR beta CDR3 reads and each child roughly 2.9 million reads. In both related and unrelated pairs, thymic selection shapes the output of TCR recombination in a similar way, with inherited differences having only a minor effect. Normalized repertoire overlap was always found to be slightly, but never significantly, higher in related mother-child pairs than in unrelated mother-child pairs. No persistent microchimeric T cell clones were detected, at a sensitivity of approximately 100 clones per million clonotypes. In the study, deep NGS was used to compare the TCR beta repertoires of mothers and children, and features distinguishing related mother-child pairs from unrelated individuals were sought. The mean age was about 40 +/- 4 years for the mothers and approximately 11 +/- 4 years for the children. After adapter ligation with NEBNext reagents, the libraries were sequenced on Illumina HiSeq 2000 with 100+100 nt paired-end reads. Mother and child libraries were prepared a month apart and sequenced in separate runs to prevent cross-contamination. Between about 500,000 and 2,100,000 distinct TCR beta clonotypes were identified per donor. Naive TCR beta clonotypes were estimated from low-frequency clonotypes matched to each donor's FACS-determined naive share, without sorting.

The receptor was derived from a girl aged 2-10 years in good health. The sample consisted of blood. The rearrangement combines TRBV15 with TRBJ2-5; the D gene cannot be resolved reliably. The base sequence is TGTGCCACCAGCAGAGATCTCGGCACTCCGGAGACCCAGTACTTC. Its amino acids are CATSRDLGTPETQYF.